This TCR beta chain was captured by sequencing in a study of T cell responses to AZD1222 COVID-19 vaccine. The data were produced by immunoSEQ multiplex PCR, yet TCRdb's version contains in-frame clones alone and is incomplete. This table holds more than 95,000 clones, around nine tenths found once. Unmatched junction bases numbered 3, after V lost 4 bases and J lost 2 bases. CDR3 length: 14 amino acids. Germline V gene lookup returns CDR1 LNHNV and CDR2 YYDKDF (reference sequence). The TCR was taken from an adult in good health. The chain carries TRBV15 and TRBJ2-5; 8 bases are shared with TRBD2. The sample was peripheral blood, taken on day 0 of AZD1222 vaccination. In nucleotides, the CDR3 is TGTGCCACCAGCAAAGGCGGGGGGCAAGAGACCCAGTACTTC. This gives the protein CATSKGGGQETQYF.